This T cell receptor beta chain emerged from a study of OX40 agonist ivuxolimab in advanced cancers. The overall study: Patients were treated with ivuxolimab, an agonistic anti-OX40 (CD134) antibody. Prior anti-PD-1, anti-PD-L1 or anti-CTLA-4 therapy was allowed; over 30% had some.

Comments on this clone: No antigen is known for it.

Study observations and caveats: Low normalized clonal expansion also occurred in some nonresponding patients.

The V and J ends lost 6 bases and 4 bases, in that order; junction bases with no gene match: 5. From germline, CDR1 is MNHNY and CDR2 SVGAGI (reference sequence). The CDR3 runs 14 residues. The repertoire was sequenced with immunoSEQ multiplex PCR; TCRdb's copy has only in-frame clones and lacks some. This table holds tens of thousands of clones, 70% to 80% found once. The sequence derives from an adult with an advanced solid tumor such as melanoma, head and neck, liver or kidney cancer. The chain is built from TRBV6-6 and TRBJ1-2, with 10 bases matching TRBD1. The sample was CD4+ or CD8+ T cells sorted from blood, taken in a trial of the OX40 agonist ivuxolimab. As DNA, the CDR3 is TGTGCCAGCAGCCACCGGGACAGGGGCTATGGCTACACCTTC. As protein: CASSHRDRGYGYTF.